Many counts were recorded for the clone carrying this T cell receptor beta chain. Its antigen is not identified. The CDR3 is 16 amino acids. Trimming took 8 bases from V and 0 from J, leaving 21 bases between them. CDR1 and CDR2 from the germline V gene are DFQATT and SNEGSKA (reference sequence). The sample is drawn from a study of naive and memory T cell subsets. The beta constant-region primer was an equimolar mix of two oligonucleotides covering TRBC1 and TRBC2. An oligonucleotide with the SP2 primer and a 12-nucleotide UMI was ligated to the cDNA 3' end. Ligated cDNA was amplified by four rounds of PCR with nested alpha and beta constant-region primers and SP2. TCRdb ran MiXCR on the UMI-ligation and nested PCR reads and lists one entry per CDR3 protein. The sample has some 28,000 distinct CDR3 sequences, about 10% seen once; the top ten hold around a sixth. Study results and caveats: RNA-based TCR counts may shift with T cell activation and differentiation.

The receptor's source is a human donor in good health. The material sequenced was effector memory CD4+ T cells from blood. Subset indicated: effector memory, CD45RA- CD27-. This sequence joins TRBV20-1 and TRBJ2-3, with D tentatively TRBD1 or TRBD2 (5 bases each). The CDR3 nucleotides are TGCAGTTTCTCCAATACGGGGCTTCTGAGCACAGATACGCAGTATTTT. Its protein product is CSFSNTGLLSTDTQYF.